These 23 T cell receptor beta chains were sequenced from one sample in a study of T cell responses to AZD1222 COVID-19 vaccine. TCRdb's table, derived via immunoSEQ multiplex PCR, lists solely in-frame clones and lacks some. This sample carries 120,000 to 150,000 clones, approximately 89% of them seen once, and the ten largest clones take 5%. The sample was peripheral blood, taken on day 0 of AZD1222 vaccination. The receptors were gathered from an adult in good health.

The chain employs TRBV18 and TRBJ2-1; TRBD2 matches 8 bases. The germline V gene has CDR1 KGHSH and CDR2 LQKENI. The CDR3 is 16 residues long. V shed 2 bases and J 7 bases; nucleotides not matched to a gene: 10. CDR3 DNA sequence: TGTGCCAGCTCACCAGTAGCGGGAATCTTAGGGAATGAGCAGTTCTTC. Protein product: CASSPVAGILGNEQFF.

The DNA for the CDR3 is TGTGCCAGCAGCCGGGGAGGGGGCTATGGCTACACCTTC. This encodes CASSRGGGYGYTF. The rearrangement joins TRBV14 to TRBJ1-2, with D possibly matching TRBD1 (6 bases). Germline V CDR1 and CDR2: SGHDN, FVKESK. The CDR3 runs to 13 residues. V was shortened by 4 bases and J by 4 bases, with 10 bases between the two germline ends.

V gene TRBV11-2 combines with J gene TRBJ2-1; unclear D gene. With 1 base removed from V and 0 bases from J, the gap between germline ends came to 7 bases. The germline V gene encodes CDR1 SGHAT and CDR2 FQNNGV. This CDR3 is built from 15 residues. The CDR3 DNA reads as TGTGCCAGCAGCTTAGTGGCGTTCTCCTACAATGAGCAGTTCTTC. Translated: CASSLVAFSYNEQFF.

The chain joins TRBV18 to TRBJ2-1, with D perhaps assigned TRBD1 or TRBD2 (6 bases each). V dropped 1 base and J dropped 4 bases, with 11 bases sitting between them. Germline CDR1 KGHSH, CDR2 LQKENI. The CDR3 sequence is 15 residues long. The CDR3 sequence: CASSPRRDTYNEQFF. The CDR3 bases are TGTGCCAGCTCACCACGGCGGGACACATACAATGAGCAGTTCTTC.

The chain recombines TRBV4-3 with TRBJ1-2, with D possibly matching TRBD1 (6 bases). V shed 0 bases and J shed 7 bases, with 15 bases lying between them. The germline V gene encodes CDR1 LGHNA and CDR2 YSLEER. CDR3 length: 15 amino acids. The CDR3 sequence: CASSQDRGRASGYTF. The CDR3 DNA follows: TGCGCCAGCAGCCAAGACCGGGGGCGGGCCAGTGGCTACACCTTC.

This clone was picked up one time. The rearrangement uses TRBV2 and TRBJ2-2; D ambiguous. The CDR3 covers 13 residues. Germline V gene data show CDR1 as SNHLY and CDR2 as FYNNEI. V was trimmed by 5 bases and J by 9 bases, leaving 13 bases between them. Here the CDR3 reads CASSPDRTRELFF. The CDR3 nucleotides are TGTGCCAGCAGTCCGGACCGAACGAGGGAGCTGTTTTTT.

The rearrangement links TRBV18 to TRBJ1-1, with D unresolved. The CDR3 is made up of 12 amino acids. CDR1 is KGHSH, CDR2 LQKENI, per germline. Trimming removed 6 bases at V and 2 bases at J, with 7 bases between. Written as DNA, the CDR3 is TGTGCCAGCTCTGAGGGTAACACTGAAGCTTTCTTT. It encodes CASSEGNTEAFF.

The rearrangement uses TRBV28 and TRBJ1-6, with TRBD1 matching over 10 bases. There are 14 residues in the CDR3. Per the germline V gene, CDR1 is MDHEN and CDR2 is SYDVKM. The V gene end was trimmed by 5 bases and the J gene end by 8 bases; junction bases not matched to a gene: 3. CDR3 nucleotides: TGTGCCAGCAGTCCGGGACAGGGGTATTCACCCCTCCACTTT. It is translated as CASSPGQGYSPLHF.

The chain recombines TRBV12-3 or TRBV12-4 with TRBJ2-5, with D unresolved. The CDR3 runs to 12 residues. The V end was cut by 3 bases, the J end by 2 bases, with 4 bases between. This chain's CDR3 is CASSLGQETQYF. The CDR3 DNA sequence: TGTGCCAGCAGTTTGGGTCAAGAGACCCAGTACTTC.

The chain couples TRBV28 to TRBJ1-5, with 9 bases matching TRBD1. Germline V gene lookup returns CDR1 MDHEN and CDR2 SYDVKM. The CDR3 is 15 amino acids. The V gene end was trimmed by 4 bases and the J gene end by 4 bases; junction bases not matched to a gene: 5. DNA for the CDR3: TGTGCCAGCAGTTCTGGTGGGACAGGGAATCAGCCCCAGCATTTT. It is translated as CASSSGGTGNQPQHF.

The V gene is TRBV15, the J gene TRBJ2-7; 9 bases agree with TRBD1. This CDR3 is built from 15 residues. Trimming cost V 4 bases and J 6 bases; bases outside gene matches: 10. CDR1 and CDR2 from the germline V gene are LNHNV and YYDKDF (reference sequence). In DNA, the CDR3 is TGTGCCACCAGCACGTCGGGGACAGGGCGGGGCGAGCAGTACTTC. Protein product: CATSTSGTGRGEQYF. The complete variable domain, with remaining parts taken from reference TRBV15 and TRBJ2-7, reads DAMVIQNPRYQVTQFGKPVTLSCSQTLNHNVMYWYQQKSSQAPKLLFHYYDKDFNNEADTPDNFQSRRPNTSFCFLDIRSPGLGDTAMYLCATSTSGTGRGEQYFGPGTRLTVT.

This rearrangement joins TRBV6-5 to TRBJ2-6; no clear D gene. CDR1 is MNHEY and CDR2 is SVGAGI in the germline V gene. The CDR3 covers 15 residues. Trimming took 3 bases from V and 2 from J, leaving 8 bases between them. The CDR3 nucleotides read TGTGCCAGCAGTTATGGGGTCCCTGGGGCCAACGTCCTGACTTTC. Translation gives CASSYGVPGANVLTF.

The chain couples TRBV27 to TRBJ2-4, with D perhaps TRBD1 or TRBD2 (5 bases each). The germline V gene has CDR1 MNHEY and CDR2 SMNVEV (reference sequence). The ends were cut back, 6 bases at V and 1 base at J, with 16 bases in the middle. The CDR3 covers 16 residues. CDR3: CASSQSPGPAKNIQYF. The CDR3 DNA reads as TGTGCCAGCAGCCAAAGTCCGGGACCTGCCAAAAACATTCAGTACTTC.

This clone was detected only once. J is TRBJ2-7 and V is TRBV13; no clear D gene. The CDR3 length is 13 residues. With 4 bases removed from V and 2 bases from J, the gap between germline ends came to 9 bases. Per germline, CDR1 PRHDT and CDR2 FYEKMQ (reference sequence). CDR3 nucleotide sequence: TGTGCCAGCAGCTCCGCCCTGGCCTACGAGCAGTACTTC. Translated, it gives CASSSALAYEQYF. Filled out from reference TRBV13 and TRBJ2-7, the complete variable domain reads AAGVIQSPRHLIKEKRETATLKCYPIPRHDTVYWYQQGPGQDPQFLISFYEKMQSDKGSIPDRFSAQQFSDYHSELNMSSLELGDSALYFCASSSALAYEQYFGPGTRLTVT.

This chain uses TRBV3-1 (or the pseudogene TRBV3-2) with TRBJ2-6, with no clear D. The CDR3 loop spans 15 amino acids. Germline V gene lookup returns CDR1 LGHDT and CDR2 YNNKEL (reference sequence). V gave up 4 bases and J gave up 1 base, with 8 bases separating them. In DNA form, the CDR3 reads TGTGCCAGCAGCCGAAAAGGGTCTGGGGCCAACGTCCTGACTTTC. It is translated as CASSRKGSGANVLTF.

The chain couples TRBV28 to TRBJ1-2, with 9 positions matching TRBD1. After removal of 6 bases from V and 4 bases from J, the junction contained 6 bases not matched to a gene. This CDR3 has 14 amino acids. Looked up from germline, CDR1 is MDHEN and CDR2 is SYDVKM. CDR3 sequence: CASSYRQGGYGYTF. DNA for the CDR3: TGTGCCAGCAGCTACCGACAGGGGGGCTATGGCTACACCTTC.

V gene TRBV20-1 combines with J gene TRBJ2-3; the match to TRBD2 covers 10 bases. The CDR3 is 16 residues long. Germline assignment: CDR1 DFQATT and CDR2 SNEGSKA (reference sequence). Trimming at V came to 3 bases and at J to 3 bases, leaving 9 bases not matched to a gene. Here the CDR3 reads CSASGPTSGITDTQYF. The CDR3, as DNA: TGCAGTGCTAGTGGTCCCACTAGCGGGATAACAGATACGCAGTATTTT.

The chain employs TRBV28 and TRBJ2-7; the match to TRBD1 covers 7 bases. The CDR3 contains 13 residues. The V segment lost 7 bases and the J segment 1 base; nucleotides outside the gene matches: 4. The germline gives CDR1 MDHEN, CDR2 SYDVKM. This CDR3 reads CASIPGQSYEQYF. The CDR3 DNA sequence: TGTGCCAGCATCCCGGGACAGTCCTACGAGCAGTACTTC.

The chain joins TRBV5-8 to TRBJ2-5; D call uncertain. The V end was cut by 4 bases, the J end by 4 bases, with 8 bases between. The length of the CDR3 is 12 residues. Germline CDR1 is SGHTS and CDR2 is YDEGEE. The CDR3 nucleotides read TGTGCCAGCAGCGAGGACCGAGAGACCCAGTACTTC. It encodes CASSEDRETQYF.

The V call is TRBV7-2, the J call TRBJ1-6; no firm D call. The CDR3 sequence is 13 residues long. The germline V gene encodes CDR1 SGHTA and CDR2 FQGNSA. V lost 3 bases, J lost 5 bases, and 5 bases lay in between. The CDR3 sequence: CASSFTDNSPLHF. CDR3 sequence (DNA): TGTGCCAGCAGCTTTACAGATAATTCACCCCTCCACTTT.

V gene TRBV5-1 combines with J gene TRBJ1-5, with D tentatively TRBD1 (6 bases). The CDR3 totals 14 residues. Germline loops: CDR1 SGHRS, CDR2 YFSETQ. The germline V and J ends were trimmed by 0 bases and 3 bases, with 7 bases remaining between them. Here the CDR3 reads CASSLDRVNQPQHF. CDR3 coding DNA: TGCGCCAGCAGCTTGGACAGGGTCAATCAGCCCCAGCATTTT.

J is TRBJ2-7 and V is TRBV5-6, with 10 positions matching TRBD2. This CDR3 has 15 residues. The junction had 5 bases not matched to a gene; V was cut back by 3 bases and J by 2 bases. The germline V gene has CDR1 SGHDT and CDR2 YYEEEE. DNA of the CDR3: TGTGCCAGCAGCTCCGGGACTAGCGAGACCTACGAGCAGTACTTC. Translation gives CASSSGTSETYEQYF. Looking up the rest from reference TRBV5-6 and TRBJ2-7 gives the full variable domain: DAGVTQSPTHLIKTRGQQVTLRCSPKSGHDTVSWYQQALGQGPQFIFQYYEEEERQRGNFPDRFSGHQFPNYSSELNVNALLLGDSALYLCASSSGTSETYEQYFGPGTRLTVT.

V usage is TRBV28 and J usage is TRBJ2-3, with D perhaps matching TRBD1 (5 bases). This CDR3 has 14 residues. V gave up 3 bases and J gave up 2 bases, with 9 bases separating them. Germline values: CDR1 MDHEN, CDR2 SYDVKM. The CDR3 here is CASSFQGFTDTQYF. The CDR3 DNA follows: TGTGCCAGCAGTTTTCAGGGTTTCACAGATACGCAGTATTTT.